This T cell receptor (beta chain) appears in the sequencing data of a study of spatial heterogeneity in lung cancer. Study information: Raw reads showed each unique TCR and UMI combination turning up more than ten times on average.

Broader study findings: Higher tumor mutation counts went along with higher counts of expanded intratumoral alpha and beta TCRs.

This sample's time point: sample taken at primary tumor resection. From the 5' RACE reads, TCRdb called clonotypes with MiXCR, one entry per CDR3 protein. The top ten hold roughly 28% of the sample, which has roughly 5,100 distinct CDR3 sequences, 9.5% to 15% seen once. CDR3 length: 14 residues. The V and J ends lost 0 bases and 5 bases, in that order; junction bases with no gene match: 4. The germline V gene has CDR1 SGHNT and CDR2 YYREEE (reference sequence). The sample holds many counts of this clonotype. What it recognizes is unknown. This TCR was recovered from a male donor with early-stage non-small cell lung cancer. The chain uses TRBV5-4 and TRBJ2-5; 7 bases map to TRBD1. The source was lung tumor tissue, collected at surgery. CDR3 residues: CASSLDRGPETQYF. In DNA, the CDR3 is TGTGCCAGCAGCTTGGACAGGGGTCCCGAGACCCAGTACTTC. Complete variable domain (other parts from reference TRBV5-4 and TRBJ2-5): ETGVTQSPTHLIKTRGQQVTLRCSSQSGHNTVSWYQQALGQGPQFIFQYYREEENGRGNFPPRFSGLQFPNYSSELNVNALELDDSALYLCASSLDRGPETQYFGPGTRLLVL.